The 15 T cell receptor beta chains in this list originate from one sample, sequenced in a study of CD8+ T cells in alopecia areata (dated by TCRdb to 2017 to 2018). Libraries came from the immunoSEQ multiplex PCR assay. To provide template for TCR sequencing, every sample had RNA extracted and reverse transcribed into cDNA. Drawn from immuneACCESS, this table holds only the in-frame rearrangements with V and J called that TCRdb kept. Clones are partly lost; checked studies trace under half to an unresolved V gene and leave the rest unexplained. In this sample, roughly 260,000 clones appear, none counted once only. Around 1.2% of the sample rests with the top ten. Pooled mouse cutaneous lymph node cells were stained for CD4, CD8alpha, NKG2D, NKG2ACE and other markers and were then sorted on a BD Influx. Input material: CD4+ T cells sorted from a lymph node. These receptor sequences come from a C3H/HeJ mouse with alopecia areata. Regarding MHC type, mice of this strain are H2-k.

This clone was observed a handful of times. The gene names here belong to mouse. The CDR3 reads CASSDRDWDSPLYF. The part of the CDR3 DNA that was read is TGTGCCAGCAGTGACAGGGATTGGGATTCGCCC. This chain uses TRBV13-1 with TRBJ1-6, with a possible D match to TRBD1 (5 bases). The CDR3 end lies 3 residues beyond the end of the read and is filled in from the germline J gene. TRBJ1-6 is an open reading frame whose function is uncertain. The CDR3 contains 14 residues. The germline gives CDR1 NSHNY, CDR2 SYGAGN. Trimming left V 2 bases short and J 8 bases short, with 11 bases between.

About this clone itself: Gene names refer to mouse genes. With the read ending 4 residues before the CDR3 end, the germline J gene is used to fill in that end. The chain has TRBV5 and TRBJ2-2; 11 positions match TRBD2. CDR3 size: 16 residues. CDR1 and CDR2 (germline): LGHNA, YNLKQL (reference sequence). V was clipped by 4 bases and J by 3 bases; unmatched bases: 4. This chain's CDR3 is CASSLRLGGDTGQLYF. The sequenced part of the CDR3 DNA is TGTGCCAGCAGCCTTCGACTGGGGGGGGACACCGGG.

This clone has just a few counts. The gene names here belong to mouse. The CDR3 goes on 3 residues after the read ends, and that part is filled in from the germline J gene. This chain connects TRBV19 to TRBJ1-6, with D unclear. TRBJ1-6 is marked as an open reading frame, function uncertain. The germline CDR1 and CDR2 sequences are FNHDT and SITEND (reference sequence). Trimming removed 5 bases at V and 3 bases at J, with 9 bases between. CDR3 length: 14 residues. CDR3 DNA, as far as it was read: TGTGCCAGCAGCCCCGCACACTATAATTCGCCC. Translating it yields CASSPAHYNSP. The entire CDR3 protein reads CASSPAHYNSPLYF.

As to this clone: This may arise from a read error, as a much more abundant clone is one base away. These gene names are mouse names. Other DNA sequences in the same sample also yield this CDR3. CDR3 residues: CASSRTGNTGQLYF. The DNA read from the CDR3 is TGTGCCAGCAGTAGGACAGGGAACACCGGG. The V call is TRBV14, the J call TRBJ2-2; 8 bases line up with TRBD1. The read is 4 residues too short to cover the CDR3 end, so that end is filled in from the germline J gene. This CDR3 spans 14 amino acids. The ends lost 4 bases at V and 2 bases at J; junction bases unmatched: 1. Germline CDR1 is SGHDT and CDR2 is FRDEAV.

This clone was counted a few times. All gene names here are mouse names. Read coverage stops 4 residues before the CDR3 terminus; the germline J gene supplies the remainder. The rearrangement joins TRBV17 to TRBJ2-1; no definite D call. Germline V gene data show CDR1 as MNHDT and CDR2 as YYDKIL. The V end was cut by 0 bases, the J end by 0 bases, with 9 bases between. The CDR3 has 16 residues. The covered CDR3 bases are TGTGCTAGCAGTAGAGATCCGCAGGATAACTATGCT. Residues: CASSRDPQDNYA. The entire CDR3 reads CASSRDPQDNYAEQFF.

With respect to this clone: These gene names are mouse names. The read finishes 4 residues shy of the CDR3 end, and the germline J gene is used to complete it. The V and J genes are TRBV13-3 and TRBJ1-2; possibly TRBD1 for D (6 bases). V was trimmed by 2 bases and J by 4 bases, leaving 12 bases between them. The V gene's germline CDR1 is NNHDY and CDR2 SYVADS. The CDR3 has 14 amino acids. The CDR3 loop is CASSESGVGSDYTF. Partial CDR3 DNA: TGTGCCAGCAGTGAGTCAGGGGTAGGCTCC.

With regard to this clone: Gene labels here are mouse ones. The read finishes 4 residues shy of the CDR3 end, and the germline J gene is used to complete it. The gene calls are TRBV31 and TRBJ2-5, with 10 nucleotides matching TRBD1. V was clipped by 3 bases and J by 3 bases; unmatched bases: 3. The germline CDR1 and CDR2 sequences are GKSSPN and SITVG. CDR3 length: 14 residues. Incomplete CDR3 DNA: TGTGCCTGGAGCCCGGACAGGGGGCAAGAC. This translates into CAWSPDRGQD. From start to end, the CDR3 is CAWSPDRGQDTQYF.

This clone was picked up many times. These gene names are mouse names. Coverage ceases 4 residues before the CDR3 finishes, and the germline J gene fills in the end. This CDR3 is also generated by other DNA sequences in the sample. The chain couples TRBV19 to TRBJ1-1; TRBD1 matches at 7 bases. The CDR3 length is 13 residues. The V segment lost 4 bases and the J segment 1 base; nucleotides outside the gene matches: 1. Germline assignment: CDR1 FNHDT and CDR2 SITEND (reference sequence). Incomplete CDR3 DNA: TGTGCCAGCAGTCGGGACAGAAACACA. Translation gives CASSRDRNT. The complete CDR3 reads CASSRDRNTEVFF.

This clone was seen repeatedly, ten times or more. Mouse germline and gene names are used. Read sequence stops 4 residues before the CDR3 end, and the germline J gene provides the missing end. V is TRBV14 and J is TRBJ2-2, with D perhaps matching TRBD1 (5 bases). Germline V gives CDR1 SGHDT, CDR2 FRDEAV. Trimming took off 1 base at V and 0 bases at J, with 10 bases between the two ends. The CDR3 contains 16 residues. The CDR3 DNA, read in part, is TGTGCCAGCAGTTTCCAGCAGGGTTCAAACACCGGG. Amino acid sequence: CASSFQQGSNTG. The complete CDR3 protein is CASSFQQGSNTGQLYF.

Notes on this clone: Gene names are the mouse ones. The part of the CDR3 DNA that was read is TGTGCCGTACGCAGGGGGGAAAAC. It yields the protein CAVRRGEN. The full CDR3 protein reads CAVRRGENTLYF. The V and J genes are TRBV19 and TRBJ2-4, with D possibly matching TRBD1 (7 bases). The DNA ends 4 residues before the CDR3 does, and the rest of the CDR3 is filled in from the germline J gene. The CDR3 runs to 12 residues. Germline V lookup: CDR1 FNHDT, CDR2 SITEND (reference sequence).

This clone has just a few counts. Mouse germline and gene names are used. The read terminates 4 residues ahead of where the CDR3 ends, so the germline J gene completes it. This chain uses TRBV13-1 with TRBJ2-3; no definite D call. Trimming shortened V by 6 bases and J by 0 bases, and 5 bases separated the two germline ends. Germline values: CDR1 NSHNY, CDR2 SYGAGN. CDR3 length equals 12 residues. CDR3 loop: CASTSSAETLYF. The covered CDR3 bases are TGTGCCAGCACTTCTAGTGCAGAA.

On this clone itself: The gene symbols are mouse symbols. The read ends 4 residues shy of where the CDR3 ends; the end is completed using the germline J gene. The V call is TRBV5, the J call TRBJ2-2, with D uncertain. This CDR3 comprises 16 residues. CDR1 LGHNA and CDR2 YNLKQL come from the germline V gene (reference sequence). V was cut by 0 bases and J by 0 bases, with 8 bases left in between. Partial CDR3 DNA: TGTGCCAGCAGCCAAGAGACAATTGCAAACACCGGG. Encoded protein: CASSQETIANTG. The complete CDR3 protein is CASSQETIANTGQLYF.

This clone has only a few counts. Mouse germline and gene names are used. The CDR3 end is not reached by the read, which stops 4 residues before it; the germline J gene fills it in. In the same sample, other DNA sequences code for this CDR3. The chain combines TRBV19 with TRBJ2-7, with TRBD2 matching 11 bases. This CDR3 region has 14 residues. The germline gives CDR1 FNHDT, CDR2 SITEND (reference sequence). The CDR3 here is CASSIDWGGYEQYF. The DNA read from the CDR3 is TGTGCCAGCAGTATTGACTGGGGGGGTTAT.

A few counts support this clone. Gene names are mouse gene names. This chain's CDR3 is CASSPDRGRAEVFF. The CDR3 bases that were read are TGTGCCAGCAGCCCGGACAGGGGGCGAGCA. The rearrangement links TRBV5 to TRBJ1-1; 11 bases fit TRBD1. The CDR3 end falls 4 residues outside the read, so it is completed with the germline J gene. Germline loops: CDR1 LGHNA, CDR2 YNLKQL (reference sequence). The CDR3 runs to 14 residues.

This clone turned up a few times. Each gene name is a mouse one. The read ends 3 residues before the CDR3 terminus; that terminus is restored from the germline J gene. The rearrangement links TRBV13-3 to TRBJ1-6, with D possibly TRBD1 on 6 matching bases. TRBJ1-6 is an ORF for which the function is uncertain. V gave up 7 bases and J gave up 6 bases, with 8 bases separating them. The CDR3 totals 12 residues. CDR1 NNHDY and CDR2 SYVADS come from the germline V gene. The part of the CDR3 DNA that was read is TGTGCCAGCGGGACAATTAATTCGCCC. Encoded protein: CASGTINSP. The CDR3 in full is CASGTINSPLYF.